These T cell receptor beta chains were read from a single sample in a study of blood T cells in healthy people across ages. TCRdb used MiXCR to reprocess the 5' RACE reads, holding one entry per CDR3 protein. The sample holds hundreds of thousands of distinct CDR3 sequences; under 30% are singletons and the top ten take 17%. Sequences were obtained from blood. These receptors all stem from a woman aged 80 or over in good health. Both conserved end residues are part of each CDR3. The order of the fields is CDR3 DNA, CDR3 protein, J gene, clone size, V gene, D gene. A D gene is named only where the DNA matches it firmly. Only some rows state a clone size, as once, few, many or a class for expanded clones.

cdr3_nt: TGTGCCAGCAGCCCCCCGGGGATGGAGACCCAGTACTTC
cdr3_aa: CASSPPGMETQYF
j_call: TRBJ2-5
clone_size: many
v_call: TRBV7-2
d_call: -

cdr3_nt: TGCAGTGCTAGACCTGCCCTGCAGGTTGCAGATACGCAGTATTTT
cdr3_aa: CSARPALQVADTQYF
j_call: TRBJ2-3
clone_size: many
v_call: TRBV20-1
d_call: -

cdr3_nt: TGCGCCAGCAGCCAAGATCCACTCCTAACAAGGGAGACCCAGTACTTC
cdr3_aa: CASSQDPLLTRETQYF
j_call: TRBJ2-5
clone_size: many
v_call: TRBV4-1
d_call: -

cdr3_nt: TGCGCCAGCAGCTTGGAACAGCCCCAATCCTACGAGCAGTACTTC
cdr3_aa: CASSLEQPQSYEQYF
j_call: TRBJ2-7
clone_size: -
v_call: TRBV5-1
d_call: -

cdr3_nt: TGTGCCAGCAGCTTCCCCTTGTTTGGGAACACTGAAGCTTTCTTT
cdr3_aa: CASSFPLFGNTEAFF
j_call: TRBJ1-1
clone_size: -
v_call: TRBV11-2
d_call: -

cdr3_nt: TGTGCCACCAGCAGAGCTACTCAGTCAAGCACAGATACGCAGTATTTT
cdr3_aa: CATSRATQSSTDTQYF
j_call: TRBJ2-3
clone_size: many
v_call: TRBV15
d_call: -

cdr3_nt: TGTGCCGGCAGCCAAACCTACGAGCAGTACTTC
cdr3_aa: CAGSQTYEQYF
j_call: TRBJ2-7
clone_size: -
v_call: TRBV7-9
d_call: -

cdr3_nt: TGTGCCAGCAGTTTGACTAGCCGCCAGTTCTTC
cdr3_aa: CASSLTSRQFF
j_call: TRBJ2-1
clone_size: few
v_call: TRBV2
d_call: TRBD2

cdr3_nt: TGCAGTGCTAGAGATTCGAGAGGCTTGCAGCCCCAGCATTTT
cdr3_aa: CSARDSRGLQPQHF
j_call: TRBJ1-5
clone_size: few
v_call: TRBV20-1
d_call: -

cdr3_nt: TGCGCCAGCAGCCAAGTGGGGGCGACAGGGAGAACTGAAGCTTTCTTT
cdr3_aa: CASSQVGATGRTEAFF
j_call: TRBJ1-1
clone_size: -
v_call: TRBV4-3
d_call: TRBD1

cdr3_nt: TGTGCCTGGAGTAGGGGGGGTATGGCCACTGAAGCTTTCTTT
cdr3_aa: CAWSRGGMATEAFF
j_call: TRBJ1-1
clone_size: many
v_call: TRBV30
d_call: -

cdr3_nt: TGTGCCAGCAGCCAGTATACGACAGGGGAGAAGAGCGGGGAGCTGTTTTTT
cdr3_aa: CASSQYTTGEKSGELFF
j_call: TRBJ2-2
clone_size: -
v_call: TRBV3-1
d_call: TRBD1

cdr3_nt: TGTGCCAGCAGCCTAACAGGGGGGAGGCGCACTGAAGCTTTCTTT
cdr3_aa: CASSLTGGRRTEAFF
j_call: TRBJ1-1
clone_size: -
v_call: TRBV28
d_call: TRBD1

cdr3_nt: TGTGCCAGCAGGGTGACCGGGACAGGGGGTAGTACCGGGGAGCTGTTTTTT
cdr3_aa: CASRVTGTGGSTGELFF
j_call: TRBJ2-2
clone_size: -
v_call: TRBV6-1
d_call: TRBD1

cdr3_nt: TGTGCCAGCTCACCCGGGACTAGCTCCAACGAGCAGTACTTC
cdr3_aa: CASSPGTSSNEQYF
j_call: TRBJ2-7
clone_size: many
v_call: TRBV18
d_call: TRBD2

cdr3_nt: TGCGCCAGCAGCCAAGTCAGCGGGCCCAGGTCCGGGGAGCTGTTTTTT
cdr3_aa: CASSQVSGPRSGELFF
j_call: TRBJ2-2
clone_size: -
v_call: TRBV4-1
d_call: -

cdr3_nt: TGTGCCAGCTCCCGACTAGGCTACGAGCAGTACTTC
cdr3_aa: CASSRLGYEQYF
j_call: TRBJ2-7
clone_size: many
v_call: TRBV6-2/TRBV6-3
d_call: -

cdr3_nt: TGCGCCAGCAGTGATCACAAACCCGTCGACAATGAGCAGTACTTC
cdr3_aa: CASSDHKPVDNEQYF
j_call: TRBJ2-7
clone_size: few
v_call: TRBV10-1
d_call: -

cdr3_nt: TGTGCCAGCAGCCGAAGCGAAACAGGGAATCAGCTCCAGCATTTT
cdr3_aa: CASSRSETGNQLQHF
j_call: TRBJ1-5
clone_size: few
v_call: TRBV7-9
d_call: -

cdr3_nt: TGTGCCAGCAGCCCCCCCCACAATGAGCAGTTCTTC
cdr3_aa: CASSPPHNEQFF
j_call: TRBJ2-1
clone_size: many
v_call: TRBV7-2
d_call: -

cdr3_nt: TGTGCCAGCAGAGCAAGCGGGGGGGCATCCCCAGATACGCAGTATTTT
cdr3_aa: CASRASGGASPDTQYF
j_call: TRBJ2-3
clone_size: many
v_call: TRBV7-2
d_call: TRBD2